This T cell receptor beta chain appears in the sequencing data of a study of T cell responses to AZD1222 COVID-19 vaccine. At the level of the study: Pooling covered second doses at about 4 or about 12 weeks. Study-level points and caveats: Females outnumbered males among donors, who were mostly white British; clonal diversity was possibly underestimated. As reported, nearly half of all spike-specific TCRs target variant regions that are unmutated.

Per the germline V gene, CDR1 is DFQATT and CDR2 is SNEGSKA (reference sequence). CDR3 length equals 13 residues. V gave up 3 bases and J gave up 4 bases, with 10 bases separating them. Clones were sequenced by immunoSEQ multiplex PCR, and TCRdb holds only the in-frame ones, with some missing. In the table there are 130,000 or so clones, 75% to 95% of which are singletons. About this clone itself: Its antigen is not known.

The material was peripheral blood, obtained on day 0 of AZD1222 vaccination. This chain links TRBV20-1 with TRBJ1-5; D is unclear. This sequence was found in an adult in good health. CDR3 loop: CSASVGKNQPQHF. The CDR3 DNA reads TGCAGTGCTAGTGTGGGGAAGAATCAGCCCCAGCATTTT.